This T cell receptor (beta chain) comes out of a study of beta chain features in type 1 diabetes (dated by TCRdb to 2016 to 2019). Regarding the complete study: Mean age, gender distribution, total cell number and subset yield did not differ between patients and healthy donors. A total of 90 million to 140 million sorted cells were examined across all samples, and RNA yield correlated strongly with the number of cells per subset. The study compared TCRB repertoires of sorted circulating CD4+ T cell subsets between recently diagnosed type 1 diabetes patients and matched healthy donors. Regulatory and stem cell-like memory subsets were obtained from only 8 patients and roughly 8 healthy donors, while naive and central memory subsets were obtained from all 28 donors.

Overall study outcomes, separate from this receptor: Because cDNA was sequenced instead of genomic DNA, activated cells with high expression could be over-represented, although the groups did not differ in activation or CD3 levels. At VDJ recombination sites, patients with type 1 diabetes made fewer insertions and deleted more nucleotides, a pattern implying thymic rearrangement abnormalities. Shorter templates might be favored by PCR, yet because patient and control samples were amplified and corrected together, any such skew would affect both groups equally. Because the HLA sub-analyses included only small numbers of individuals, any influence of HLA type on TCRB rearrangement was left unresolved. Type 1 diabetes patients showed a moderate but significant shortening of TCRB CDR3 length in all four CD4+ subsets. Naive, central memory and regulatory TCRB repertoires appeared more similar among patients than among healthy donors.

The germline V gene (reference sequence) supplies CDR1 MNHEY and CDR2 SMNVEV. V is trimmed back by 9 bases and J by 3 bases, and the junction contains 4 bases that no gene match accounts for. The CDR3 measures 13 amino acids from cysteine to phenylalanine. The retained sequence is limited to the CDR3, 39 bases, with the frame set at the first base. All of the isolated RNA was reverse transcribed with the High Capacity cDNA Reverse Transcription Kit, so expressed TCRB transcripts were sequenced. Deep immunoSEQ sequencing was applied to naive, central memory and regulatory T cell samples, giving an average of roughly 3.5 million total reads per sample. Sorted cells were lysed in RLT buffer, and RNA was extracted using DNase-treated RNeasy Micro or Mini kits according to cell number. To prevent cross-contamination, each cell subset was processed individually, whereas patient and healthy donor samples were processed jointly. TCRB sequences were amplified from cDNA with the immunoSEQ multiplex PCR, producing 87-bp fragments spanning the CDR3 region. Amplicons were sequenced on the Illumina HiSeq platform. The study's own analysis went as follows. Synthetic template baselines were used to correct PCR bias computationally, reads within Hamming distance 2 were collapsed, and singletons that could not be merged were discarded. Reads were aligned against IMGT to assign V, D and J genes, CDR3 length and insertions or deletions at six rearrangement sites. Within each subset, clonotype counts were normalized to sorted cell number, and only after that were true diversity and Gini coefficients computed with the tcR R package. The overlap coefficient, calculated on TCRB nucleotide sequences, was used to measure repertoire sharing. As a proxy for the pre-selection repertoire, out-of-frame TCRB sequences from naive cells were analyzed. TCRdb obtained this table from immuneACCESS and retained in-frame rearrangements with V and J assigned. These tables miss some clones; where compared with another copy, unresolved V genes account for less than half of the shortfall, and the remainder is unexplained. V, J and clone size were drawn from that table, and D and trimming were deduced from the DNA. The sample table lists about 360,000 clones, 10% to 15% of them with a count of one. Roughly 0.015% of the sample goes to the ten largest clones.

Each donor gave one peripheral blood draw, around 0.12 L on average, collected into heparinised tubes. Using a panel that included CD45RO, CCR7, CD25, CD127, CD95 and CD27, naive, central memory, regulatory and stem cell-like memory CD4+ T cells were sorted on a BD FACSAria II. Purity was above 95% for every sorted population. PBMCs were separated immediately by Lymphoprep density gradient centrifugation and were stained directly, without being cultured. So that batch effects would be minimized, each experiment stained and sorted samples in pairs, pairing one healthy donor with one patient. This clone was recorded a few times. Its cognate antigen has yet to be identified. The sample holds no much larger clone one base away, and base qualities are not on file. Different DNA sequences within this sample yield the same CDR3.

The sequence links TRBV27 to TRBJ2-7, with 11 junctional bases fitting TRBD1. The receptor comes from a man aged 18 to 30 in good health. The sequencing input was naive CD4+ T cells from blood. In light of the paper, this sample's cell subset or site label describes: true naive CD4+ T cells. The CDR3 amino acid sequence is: CASRGTGGYEQYF. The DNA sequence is TGTGCCAGTCGGGGGACAGGGGGCTACGAGCAGTACTTC.